This T cell receptor beta chain is drawn from a study of T cell repertoires in cytomegalovirus infection. Study results and limitations: HLA-C-restricted CMV clonotypes gave the most frequent clonotype in two of eight donors. Cumulated frequencies of public TCR beta families served to identify carriers of CMV plus the relevant HLA.

Germline V gives CDR1 SGHDN, CDR2 FVKESK. The trim removed 5 bases at V and 3 bases at J, leaving 17 bases unmatched. CDR3 length: 20 amino acids. For this clonotype: What it binds is unknown.

TCRdb called the reads again in MiXCR, with one record for every CDR3 protein. The table records about 770,000 distinct CDR3 sequences, about 28% of them present only once. The genes are TRBV14 and TRBJ2-2, with 11 bases aligning to TRBD1. The source material was cultured CD8+ T cells from PBMCs, sampled from culture after CMV antigen stimulation. This TCR derives from a human donor in good health (CMV status not recorded). Some clones in this sample may be carry-over from other donors' samples. CDR3 in amino acids: CASSLERTGGQVLDTGELFF. The CDR3 nucleotides read TGTGCCAGCAGCTTGGAGAGGACAGGGGGCCAAGTTTTGGACACCGGGGAGCTGTTTTTT. The full variable domain, with the rest looked up from reference TRBV14 and TRBJ2-2, is EAGVTQFPSHSVIEKGQTVTLRCDPISGHDNLYWYRRVMGKEIKFLLHFVKESKQDESGMPNNRFLAERTGGTYSTLKVQPAELEDSGVYFCASSLERTGGQVLDTGELFFGEGSRLTVL.